Below, 30 T cell receptor beta chains from the same sample are listed, as sequenced in a study of T cells in localized non-small cell lung cancer. Clones were sequenced by immunoSEQ multiplex PCR, and TCRdb holds only the in-frame ones, with some missing. The sample has about 3,700 clones, 33% seen once. Sequences were derived from normal lung tissue next to the tumor, sampled before any cancer treatment. These receptors all stem from a woman aged 40 to 75 with stage I lung adenocarcinoma.

The genes are TRBV19 and TRBJ1-2; 10 bases line up with TRBD1. The ends lost 4 bases at V and 7 bases at J; junction bases unmatched: 6. The CDR3 loop spans 14 amino acids. Germline CDR1 is LNHDA and CDR2 is SQIVND (reference sequence). CDR3 loop: CASSRGQGSGGYTF. The DNA for the CDR3 is TGTGCCAGTAGTAGGGGACAGGGGTCTGGTGGCTACACCTTC. The full variable domain, rest sourced from reference TRBV19 and TRBJ1-2, is DGGITQSPKYLFRKEGQNVTLSCEQNLNHDAMYWYRQDPGQGLRLIYYSQIVNDFQKGDIAEGYSVSREKKESFPLTVTSAQKNPTAFYLCASSRGQGSGGYTFGSGTRLTVV.

V is TRBV29-1 and J is TRBJ1-2; D is ambiguous. CDR3 length equals 14 residues. V lost 6 bases and J 1 base, leaving 15 bases between the germline ends. Germline loops: CDR1 SQVTM, CDR2 ANQGSEA. The CDR3 sequence: CSVATGSNNYGYTF. The DNA of the CDR3 is TGCAGCGTCGCCACGGGGTCTAATAACTATGGCTACACCTTC. Full variable domain (outside the CDR3, taken from reference TRBV29-1 and TRBJ1-2): SAVISQKPSRDICQRGTSLTIQCQVDSQVTMMFWYRQQPGQSLTLIATANQGSEATYESGFVIDKFPISRPNLTFSTLTVSNMSPEDSSIYLCSVATGSNNYGYTFGSGTRLTVV.

The chain combines TRBV5-1 with TRBJ1-1; perhaps TRBD1 as D (6 bases). The CDR3 consists of 14 residues. Trimming took off 4 bases at V and 0 bases at J, with 10 bases between the two ends. Germline values: CDR1 SGHRS, CDR2 YFSETQ. The CDR3 loop is CASSIQGVNTEAFF. CDR3 nucleotide sequence: TGCGCCAGCAGCATACAGGGTGTGAACACTGAAGCTTTCTTT.

CDR3 sequence reads: CASSNKHGTSGSTDTQYF. The CDR3 region has the DNA TGCGCCAGCAGCAATAAACATGGGACTAGCGGATCGACAGATACGCAGTATTTT. The rearrangement joins TRBV23-1 to TRBJ2-3, with TRBD2 matching 11 bases. TRBV23-1 is assigned to the ORF class and has an uncertain function. This CDR3 contains 18 residues. The V segment lost 6 bases and the J segment 3 bases; nucleotides outside the gene matches: 14.

The gene calls are TRBV10-2 and TRBJ2-7; 11 bases map to TRBD2. V shed 4 bases and J 4 bases; nucleotides not matched to a gene: 9. The CDR3 has 16 residues. The V gene's germline CDR1 is WSHSY and CDR2 SAAADI. The CDR3 is CASSGRILAGVYEQYF. The CDR3 DNA sequence: TGCGCCAGCAGTGGACGTATACTAGCGGGGGTGTACGAGCAGTACTTC.

This clone was counted a few times. The chain combines TRBV6-8 with TRBJ1-5; a possible D gene is TRBD1 (5 bases). Germline assignment: CDR1 MNHGY and CDR2 SAAAGT. V lost 8 bases and J lost 7, with 21 bases in between. This CDR3 is built from 15 residues. The CDR3 region has the DNA TGTGCCAGCGCCTTAGGGAGGGGCCAGGGACAGCCCCAGCATTTT. Protein sequence: CASALGRGQGQPQHF.

This chain connects TRBV14 to TRBJ2-4; D tentatively fits TRBD1 or TRBD2 (5 bases each). Trimming removed 4 bases at V and 0 bases at J, with 13 bases between. The germline gives CDR1 SGHDN, CDR2 FVKESK. The CDR3 length is 16 residues. CDR3 nucleotide sequence: TGTGCCAGCAGCCTACCCGGGGCGGTAGCCAAAAACATTCAGTACTTC. This encodes CASSLPGAVAKNIQYF.

This clone was picked up a small number of times. V gene TRBV19 combines with J gene TRBJ1-1; D possibly corresponds to TRBD1 (5 bases). CDR3 length equals 16 residues. The germline V gene has CDR1 LNHDA and CDR2 SQIVND (reference sequence). V was trimmed by 3 bases and J by 1 base, leaving 15 bases between them. The DNA for the CDR3 is TGTGCCAGTAGTATTCCCCGCAGTAGGGGGAACACTGAAGCTTTCTTT. It specifies CASSIPRSRGNTEAFF.

This clone occurred a few times. The J gene is TRBJ1-6, the V gene TRBV5-1; 7 positions agree with TRBD1. Germline lookup yields CDR1 SGHRS and CDR2 YFSETQ. V trimming: 4 bases; J trimming: 7 bases; junction bases outside the gene matches: 5. The CDR3 loop spans 14 amino acids. The CDR3 is CASSDGTENSPLHF. The CDR3 DNA sequence: TGCGCCAGCAGCGACGGGACAGAGAATTCACCCCTCCACTTT.

The J gene is TRBJ2-7, the V gene TRBV10-2, with 9 bases identical to TRBD2. V lost 3 bases, J lost 7 bases, and 13 bases stayed unmatched. CDR3 length: 16 amino acids. From germline, CDR1 is WSHSY and CDR2 SAAADI. The CDR3 DNA follows: TGCGCCAGCAGTGAAATTGTGTCTAGCGGGGTAGGAGAGCAGTACTTC. This gives the protein CASSEIVSSGVGEQYF.

The chain links TRBV28 to TRBJ2-7; TRBD1 matches 7 bases. V shed 6 bases and J 5 bases; nucleotides not matched to a gene: 4. Germline lookup yields CDR1 MDHEN and CDR2 SYDVKM. The length of the CDR3 is 12 residues. The CDR3 nucleotides read TGTGCCAGCAGGACAGGGTACCACGAGCAGTACTTC. As protein: CASRTGYHEQYF.

The genes are TRBV15 and TRBJ1-4, with 9 nucleotides matching TRBD1. Germline loops: CDR1 LNHNV, CDR2 YYDKDF (reference sequence). Trimming took 5 bases from V and 5 from J; bases not matched to a gene: 9. The CDR3 is 16 residues long. CDR3 in DNA: TGTGCCACCAGCGGGGGACAGGGCTTTCGGAATGAAAAACTGTTTTTT. Translated, it gives CATSGGQGFRNEKLFF.

This chain links TRBV19 with TRBJ2-7; perhaps TRBD2 as D (7 bases). The V and J ends lost 11 bases and 0 bases respectively, with 17 bases between them. The CDR3 consists of 14 residues. Looked up from germline, CDR1 is LNHDA and CDR2 is SQIVND (reference sequence). The CDR3 sequence: CASARGAHSYEQYF. The DNA for the CDR3 is TGTGCCTCCGCACGGGGGGCCCACTCCTACGAGCAGTACTTC.

By share, this clone counts as medium-sized. V gene TRBV11-3 combines with J gene TRBJ1-2, with 9 bases fitting TRBD1. The length of the CDR3 is 14 residues. Trimming removed 5 bases from V and 3 bases from J; junction bases left unmatched: 4. From germline, CDR1 is SGHNT and CDR2 YENEEA. The CDR3 DNA follows: TGTGCCAGCAGCCTTAGACAGGGGGACTATGGCTACACCTTC. Protein sequence: CASSLRQGDYGYTF.

The chain links TRBV4-1 to TRBJ2-2, with D hard to call. Germline lookup yields CDR1 MGHRA and CDR2 YSYEKL. Trimming left V 1 base short and J 7 bases short, with 10 bases between. The CDR3 extends over 14 amino acids. The CDR3, as DNA: TGCGCCAGCAGCCAAGTTTTTGAGATCGGGGAGCTGTTTTTT. Amino acid sequence: CASSQVFEIGELFF.

This clone is judged medium-sized. J is TRBJ1-2 and V is TRBV11-3, with a weak D call TRBD1 (6 bases). Trimming cost V 7 bases and J 4 bases, with 16 bases left between them. This CDR3 is built from 14 residues. Germline loops: CDR1 SGHNT, CDR2 YENEEA. In DNA, the CDR3 is TGTGCCAGCACCCTGGGGGGCGGCGGCTATGGCTACACCTTC. This translates into CASTLGGGGYGYTF.

This clone came up a few times. The rearrangement links TRBV11-3 to TRBJ2-3, with a tentative D call TRBD2 (6 bases). CDR1 and CDR2 from the germline V gene are SGHNT and YENEEA. The V end lost 6 bases, the J end lost 5 bases, and 15 bases lay between the germline ends. CDR3 length: 14 residues. The DNA of the CDR3 is TGTGCCAGCAGGCCCGGGGCGGGAAAAGATACGCAGTATTTT. Protein: CASRPGAGKDTQYF.

This clone was found a few times. V usage is TRBV2 and J usage is TRBJ2-1, with a possible D match to TRBD1 (5 bases). The CDR3 extends over 14 amino acids. CDR1 SNHLY and CDR2 FYNNEI come from the germline V gene. V lost 8 bases to trimming and J lost 6 bases, with 17 bases between them. The CDR3 is CASGRQPGLNEQFF. The DNA of the CDR3 is TGTGCCAGCGGGCGACAGCCTGGGCTCAATGAGCAGTTCTTC. Variable domain in full (rest from reference TRBV2 and TRBJ2-1): EPEVTQTPSHQVTQMGQEVILRCVPISNHLYFYWYRQILGQKVEFLVSFYNNEISEKSEIFDDQFSVERPDGSNFTLKIRSTKLEDSAMYFCASGRQPGLNEQFFGPGTRLTVL.

This clone was detected a few times. The V gene is TRBV9, the J gene TRBJ1-2; no clear D gene. V was shortened by 0 bases and J by 0 bases, with 12 bases between the two germline ends. The CDR3 consists of 16 residues. Germline V gives CDR1 SGDLS, CDR2 YYNGEE. Here the CDR3 DNA reads TGTGCCAGCAGCGTAGAATACCGCACAACTAACTATGGCTACACCTTC. Translation: CASSVEYRTTNYGYTF.

This chain connects TRBV11-3 to TRBJ1-4, with a possible D match to TRBD1 (6 bases). This CDR3 region has 15 residues. V shed 3 bases and J shed 7 bases, with 15 bases lying between them. Germline V gene lookup returns CDR1 SGHNT and CDR2 YENEEA. In nucleotides, the CDR3 is TGTGCCAGCAGCTTCCAAGGGGGGTGGAGTGAAAAACTGTTTTTT. This encodes CASSFQGGWSEKLFF.

The chain has TRBV9 and TRBJ1-6, with unresolved D. Between the trimmed V and J ends, which lost 3 bases and 9 bases, there was a span of 13 bases. CDR3 length: 14 residues. CDR1 and CDR2 from the germline V gene are SGDLS and YYNGEE. The CDR3 reads CASSDLSVISPLHF. The CDR3 DNA sequence: TGTGCCAGCAGCGATTTAAGTGTAATTTCACCCCTCCACTTT.

CDR3 region: CASSPTSVGEQYF. DNA for the CDR3: TGTGCCAGCAGCCCGACGAGTGTCGGGGAGCAGTACTTC. The chain has TRBV7-4 and TRBJ2-7; D is undetermined. V was pared by 5 bases and J by 7 bases, with 15 bases between. There are 13 residues in the CDR3. Germline assignment: CDR1 SGHVT and CDR2 SQSDAQ. Drawing the rest from reference TRBV7-4 and TRBJ2-7, the complete variable domain is GAGVSQSPRYKVAKRGRDVALRCDSISGHVTLYWYRQTLGQGSEVLTYSQSDAQRDKSGRPSGRFSAERPERSVSTLKIQRTEQGDSAVYLCASSPTSVGEQYFGPGTRLTVT.

This clone has a handful of counts. The chain uses TRBV9 and TRBJ2-5, with D uncertain. The CDR3 is 14 amino acids. The germline V gene encodes CDR1 SGDLS and CDR2 YYNGEE. Trimming shortened V by 0 bases and J by 1 base, and 7 bases separated the two germline ends. CDR3 bases: TGTGCCAGCAGCGTAGAAACCTCCCAAGAGACCCAGTACTTC. Amino acids: CASSVETSQETQYF. The entire variable domain, with the rest obtained from reference TRBV9 and TRBJ2-5, is as follows: DSGVTQTPKHLITATGQRVTLRCSPRSGDLSVYWYQQSLDQGLQFLIQYYNGEERAKGNILERFSAQQFPDLHSELNLSSLELGDSALYFCASSVETSQETQYFGPGTRLLVL.

The sample holds a few counts of this clone. J is TRBJ2-1 and V is TRBV19; D is uncertain. The CDR3 runs 14 residues. The V gene lost 8 bases and the J gene lost 3 bases, with 14 bases spanning the gap. Germline CDR1 reads LNHDA; CDR2 reads SQIVND (reference sequence). The CDR3 loop is CASSRATDYNEQFF. The DNA of the CDR3 is TGTGCCAGTTCTCGAGCTACCGACTACAATGAGCAGTTCTTC.

The rearrangement uses TRBV7-5 and TRBJ2-7; TRBD2, the D gene given by the table, was not confirmed from the DNA. TRBV7-5 is noted as a pseudogene. The CDR3 runs to 15 residues. Written as DNA, the CDR3 is TGTGCCAGCACCCGAGGCTCGGGAGTAAGCTACGAGCAGTACTTC. Amino acid sequence: CASTRGSGVSYEQYF.

This clone was picked up a small number of times. The chain carries TRBV6-8 and TRBJ1-2; D not resolved. Deletions cut 6 bases from V and 8 bases from J, with 13 bases between. CDR3 size: 12 residues. Per the germline V gene, CDR1 is MNHGY and CDR2 is SAAAGT. This chain's CDR3 is CASSGGEFGYTF. In nucleotides, the CDR3 is TGTGCCAGCAGCGGTGGGGAATTCGGCTACACCTTC.

This clone was counted between two and nine times. This sequence joins TRBV18 and TRBJ1-5, with a tentative D call TRBD1 (6 bases). Trimming took 0 bases from V and 2 from J, leaving 8 bases between them. The germline CDR1 and CDR2 sequences are KGHSH and LQKENI. This CDR3 comprises 15 residues. In nucleotides, the CDR3 is TGTGCCAGCTCACCACCGGGACAAGGCAATCAGCCCCAGCATTTT. The encoded protein is CASSPPGQGNQPQHF.

This clone has a handful of counts. This chain uses TRBV9 with TRBJ2-2; no firm D call. V was clipped by 3 bases and J by 1 base, with 4 bases between them. Germline lookup yields CDR1 SGDLS and CDR2 YYNGEE. This CDR3 contains 13 residues. CDR3 region: CASSEVNTGELFF. The CDR3 DNA reads TGTGCCAGCAGCGAGGTGAACACCGGGGAGCTGTTTTTT.

The chain combines TRBV6-8 with TRBJ1-6, with a weak D call TRBD1 (6 bases). Looked up from germline, CDR1 is MNHGY and CDR2 is SAAAGT. V was pared by 4 bases and J by 7 bases, with 17 bases between. This CDR3 contains 16 residues. The CDR3 loop reads CASSFPRGGENSPLHF. The DNA for the CDR3 is TGTGCCAGCAGTTTCCCCAGGGGAGGCGAGAATTCACCCCTCCACTTT.

A few counts support this clone. The chain recombines TRBV11-3 with TRBJ1-1; a weak D match, TRBD1 (6 bases). Germline CDR1 SGHNT, CDR2 YENEEA. With 5 bases removed from V and 0 bases from J, the gap between germline ends came to 19 bases. The CDR3 spans 17 residues. CDR3 sequence reads: CASSLTGQSTMNTEAFF. Here the CDR3 DNA reads TGTGCCAGCAGCCTAACAGGACAGAGCACCATGAACACTGAAGCTTTCTTT.